These 26 T cell receptor beta chains were all obtained from the same sample, sequenced in a study of CD8 T cells in Susac syndrome. With random hexamers, reverse transcription was performed on about 0.5 to 1 ug of RNA. TCRdb fed the immunoSEQ multiplex PCR reads into MiXCR, producing one record per CDR3 protein. The sample carries more than 80,000 distinct CDR3 sequences, approximately 94% recorded once. Sequenced: CD8+ T cells from PBMCs. The source of these receptors is a human donor with Susac syndrome.

The CDR3 DNA follows: TGTGCCAGCAGTGAAACGGGGGTGAGCTCCTACAATGAGCAGTTCTTC. This codes for CASSETGVSSYNEQFF. The J gene is TRBJ2-1, the V gene TRBV2, with a tentative D call TRBD2 (6 bases). CDR1 and CDR2 (germline): SNHLY, FYNNEI. The CDR3 sequence is 16 residues long. V lost 2 bases and J lost 0, with 11 bases in between.

The chain carries TRBV12-3 or TRBV12-4 and TRBJ2-7; D is undetermined. The CDR3 extends over 13 amino acids. Trimming shortened V by 5 bases and J by 4 bases, and 12 bases separated the two germline ends. Written as DNA, the CDR3 is TGTGCCAGCAGTCTCAGGACCGAGTACGAGCAGTACTTC. It specifies CASSLRTEYEQYF.

The chain is built from TRBV18 and TRBJ2-3; 11 nucleotides align to TRBD2. J lost 3 bases, V lost 3 bases, and 5 bases had no gene match. Germline V lookup: CDR1 KGHSH, CDR2 LQKENI. The CDR3 has 16 residues. CDR3: CASSPALAGVTDTQYF. The DNA of the CDR3 is TGTGCCAGCTCACCCGCACTAGCGGGGGTGACAGATACGCAGTATTTT. The full variable domain, rest sourced from reference TRBV18 and TRBJ2-3, is NAGVMQNPRHLVRRRGQEARLRCSPMKGHSHVYWYRQLPEEGLKFMVYLQKENIIDESGMPKERFSAEFPKEGPSILRIQQVVRGDSAAYFCASSPALAGVTDTQYFGPGTRLTVL.

The gene calls are TRBV7-6 and TRBJ2-2; D is ambiguous. The CDR3 is made up of 15 amino acids. Trimming removed 2 bases from V and 0 bases from J, with 7 bases in between. Germline V gene sequence: CDR1 SGHVS, CDR2 FNYEAQ. In DNA form, the CDR3 reads TGTGCCAGCAGCTTACCGGCCGCGAACACCGGGGAGCTGTTTTTT. As protein: CASSLPAANTGELFF.

This chain joins TRBV7-9 and TRBJ1-1; D is undetermined. The V end lost 5 bases, the J end lost 1 base, and 11 bases lay between the germline ends. Looked up from germline, CDR1 is SEHNR and CDR2 is FQNEAQ (reference sequence). The CDR3 is made up of 14 amino acids. CDR3 sequence: CASSPDRTNTEAFF. DNA for the CDR3: TGTGCCAGCAGCCCCGACCGAACGAACACTGAAGCTTTCTTT.

V and J are TRBV7-6 and TRBJ1-2; 9 bases fit TRBD1. The J segment lost 6 bases and the V segment lost 2 bases, leaving 7 bases of the junction unmatched. Germline lookup yields CDR1 SGHVS and CDR2 FNYEAQ. This CDR3 is built from 15 residues. Here the CDR3 DNA reads TGTGCCAGCAGCTTACCCGGGGACAGGGTGGATGGCTACACCTTC. It translates to CASSLPGDRVDGYTF.

The genes are TRBV9 and TRBJ2-2; TRBD2 matches 7 bases. The trim removed 0 bases at V and 7 bases at J, leaving 9 bases unmatched. The CDR3 runs to 16 residues. Germline V lookup: CDR1 SGDLS, CDR2 YYNGEE. CDR3 nucleotide sequence: TGTGCCAGCAGCGTAGGCGAGACTAGCTTTGACGGGGAGCTGTTTTTT. Translating gives CASSVGETSFDGELFF. Based on the CDR3 plus reference TRBV9 and TRBJ2-2, the full variable domain is DSGVTQTPKHLITATGQRVTLRCSPRSGDLSVYWYQQSLDQGLQFLIQYYNGEERAKGNILERFSAQQFPDLHSELNLSSLELGDSALYFCASSVGETSFDGELFFGEGSRLTVL.

The CDR3 coding sequence is TGTGCCAGCAGTTACGGGAGCAATCAGCCCCAGCATTTT. Translating gives CASSYGSNQPQHF. This rearrangement joins TRBV6-5 to TRBJ1-5; no reliable D call. The CDR3 has 13 amino acids. V lost 2 bases, J lost 1 base, and 3 bases lay in between. CDR1 is MNHEY and CDR2 is SVGAGI in the germline V gene.

The V gene is TRBV7-9, the J gene TRBJ2-1; D is perhaps TRBD1 or TRBD2 (5 bases each). The length of the CDR3 is 13 residues. Germline assignment: CDR1 SEHNR and CDR2 FQNEAQ (reference sequence). Trimming took 8 bases from V and 0 from J, leaving 8 bases between them. The CDR3 sequence: CASGGNSYNEQFF. The CDR3 DNA reads TGTGCCAGCGGGGGAAACTCCTACAATGAGCAGTTCTTC.

This sequence joins TRBV2 and TRBJ1-5; D remains unclear. The germline V gene encodes CDR1 SNHLY and CDR2 FYNNEI. V was cut by 6 bases and J by 0 bases, with 12 bases left in between. This CDR3 spans 15 amino acids. CDR3 DNA sequence: TGTGCCAGCAGCGCTGCGGAGTCTAGCAATCAGCCCCAGCATTTT. Translation: CASSAAESSNQPQHF.

V usage is TRBV20-1 and J usage is TRBJ2-3, with D tentatively TRBD1 or TRBD2 (5 bases each). Germline values: CDR1 DFQATT, CDR2 SNEGSKA (reference sequence). V lost 5 bases and J lost 6, with 6 bases in between. The CDR3 contains 10 residues. Written as DNA, the CDR3 is TGCAGTGCTTGGGACGATACGCAGTATTTT. Translation gives CSAWDDTQYF.

The chain combines TRBV9 with TRBJ2-2; perhaps D is TRBD1 or TRBD2 (6 bases each). Germline V CDR1 and CDR2: SGDLS, YYNGEE. The CDR3 has 16 amino acids. Between the trimmed V and J ends, which lost 4 bases and 2 bases, there was a span of 15 bases. The CDR3 nucleotides read TGTGCCAGCAGCCCAGGAGGGGGGTTCAACACCGGGGAGCTGTTTTTT. Amino acid sequence: CASSPGGGFNTGELFF.

V usage is TRBV5-4 and J usage is TRBJ1-2; D call uncertain. Trimming removed 1 base at V and 0 bases at J, with 4 bases between. This CDR3 comprises 13 residues. Germline V gene data show CDR1 as SGHNT and CDR2 as YYREEE (reference sequence). The CDR3 is CASSLSSNYGYTF. The CDR3, as DNA: TGTGCCAGCAGCTTGTCATCTAACTATGGCTACACCTTC.

The chain couples TRBV5-4 to TRBJ2-5, with D possibly being TRBD1 (5 bases). The germline V and J ends were trimmed by 6 bases and 5 bases, with 20 bases remaining between them. Germline V CDR1 and CDR2: SGHNT, YYREEE (reference sequence). The CDR3 totals 15 residues. The CDR3 region has the DNA TGTGCCAGCAAGGGGATCGACCCCTCAGGGGAGACCCAGTACTTC. Amino acid sequence: CASKGIDPSGETQYF.

This clonotype has a single count. The chain has TRBV9 and TRBJ1-1; no firm D call. Germline-derived CDR1 and CDR2 are SGDLS and YYNGEE. This CDR3 has 13 residues. V lost 0 bases and J 5 bases, leaving 8 bases between the germline ends. CDR3 sequence reads: CASSVEVRTEAFF. The CDR3 region has the DNA TGTGCCAGCAGCGTAGAGGTGAGGACTGAAGCTTTCTTT.

The J gene is TRBJ2-2, the V gene TRBV4-1; D is ambiguous. CDR1 is MGHRA, CDR2 YSYEKL, per germline. The CDR3 is 18 residues long. V lost 0 bases, J lost 0 bases, and 14 bases lay in between. CDR3 sequence (DNA): TGCGCCAGCAGCCAAGAGGCCTGGCAGCCCACGAACACCGGGGAGCTGTTTTTT. It codes for CASSQEAWQPTNTGELFF.

This clonotype showed up just once. The rearrangement links TRBV6-5 to TRBJ2-1; 9 bases fit TRBD2. With 2 bases clipped from V and 5 bases from J, the junction kept 10 bases outside the gene matches. The CDR3 spans 17 residues. Germline V gene lookup returns CDR1 MNHEY and CDR2 SVGAGI. Here the CDR3 DNA reads TGTGCCAGCAGTTACCCGATACTAGCGGGCAACAACAATGAGCAGTTCTTC. Translated, it gives CASSYPILAGNNNEQFF.

The gene calls are TRBV20-1 and TRBJ2-3; D uncertain. There are 11 residues in the CDR3. From germline, CDR1 is DFQATT and CDR2 SNEGSKA (reference sequence). The ends were cut back, 6 bases at V and 3 bases at J, with 7 bases in the middle. The CDR3 DNA is TGCAGTGCAAGTGGGACAGATACGCAGTATTTT. Protein sequence: CSASGTDTQYF.

The chain uses TRBV7-2 and TRBJ1-6; TRBD1 agrees at 9 bases. Trimming removed 5 bases from V and 9 bases from J; junction bases left unmatched: 8. This CDR3 has 15 residues. The germline V gene has CDR1 SGHTA and CDR2 FQGNSA. The CDR3 here is CASSPRDREGSPLHF. The CDR3 DNA follows: TGTGCCAGCAGCCCACGGGACAGGGAAGGTTCACCCCTCCACTTT.

This chain uses TRBV7-9 with TRBJ1-6; 8 bases agree with TRBD1. Trimming at V came to 8 bases and at J to 9 bases, leaving 6 bases not matched to a gene. The CDR3 is made up of 13 amino acids. Germline CDR1 and CDR2: SEHNR and FQNEAQ (reference sequence). The CDR3 loop is CASLEQGGSPLHF. DNA for the CDR3: TGTGCCAGCCTGGAACAGGGGGGTTCACCCCTCCACTTT.

The chain recombines TRBV9 with TRBJ2-7; D gene unclear. The germline CDR1 and CDR2 sequences are SGDLS and YYNGEE. V was clipped by 1 base and J by 3 bases, with 8 bases between them. The CDR3 runs to 13 residues. CDR3 sequence reads: CASSVSGNYEQYF. Here the CDR3 DNA reads TGTGCCAGCAGCGTATCTGGGAACTACGAGCAGTACTTC.

The chain has TRBV7-3 and TRBJ1-2; TRBD1 matches 8 bases. Germline trimming cut 3 bases from V and 4 bases from J; bases unmatched to any gene: 4. CDR1 and CDR2 (germline): SGHTA, FQGTGA. The CDR3 sequence is 14 residues long. CDR3 in amino acids: CASSFGQGSYGYTF. DNA of the CDR3: TGTGCCAGCAGCTTCGGACAGGGTAGCTATGGCTACACCTTC.

This chain joins TRBV27 and TRBJ1-6, with D possibly TRBD1 on 5 matching bases. Trimming left V 5 bases short and J 9 bases short, with 11 bases between. Germline loops: CDR1 MNHEY, CDR2 SMNVEV (reference sequence). This CDR3 has 13 amino acids. CDR3 coding DNA: TGTGCCAGCAGTAGTGGGGGGATTTCACCCCTCCACTTT. It is translated as CASSSGGISPLHF.

Here the CDR3 reads CASSPAGYTDTQYF. The DNA of the CDR3 is TGCGCCAGCAGCCCGGCAGGATACACAGATACGCAGTATTTT. The rearrangement uses TRBV23-1 and TRBJ2-3; no definite D call. TRBV23-1 is classed as an ORF, of uncertain function. V lost 6 bases, J lost 2 bases, and 12 bases lay in between. This CDR3 contains 14 residues.

This clonotype was observed a few times. One junction end disagrees with the germline gene, perhaps due to a read error. The chain joins TRBV12-3 or TRBV12-4 to TRBJ2-7; 7 bases align to TRBD1. CDR3 length equals 14 residues. The CDR3 DNA sequence: TGTGCCAGCAGTGCCACAGGGGATTTCTACGGGCAGTACTTC. Translating gives CASSATGDFYGQYF.

The gene calls are TRBV3-1 and TRBJ2-1, with TRBD2 identical over 12 bases. J gave up 5 bases and V 0 bases, and 5 bases lay outside the gene matches. This CDR3 has 17 residues. Germline V gene lookup returns CDR1 LGHDT and CDR2 YNNKEL (reference sequence). CDR3 sequence (DNA): TGTGCCAGCAGCCAAGAGAGGACTAGCGGGGAGGACAATGAGCAGTTCTTC. Translated: CASSQERTSGEDNEQFF.